Shown below are 4 T cell receptor beta chains from a single sample sequenced in a study of memory CD4+ T cells and cytomegalovirus serostatus. Method: immunoSEQ multiplex PCR; TCRdb's copy keeps in-frame clones and lacks some. The table lists approximately 60,000 clones, about 70% of them singletons. Single viable CD3+CD4+CD8-CD45RO+ cells were sorted as the memory CD4+ T cells. Input material: memory CD4+ T cells from blood. The receptors stem from an adult in good health and CMV-seropositive.

This chain connects TRBV28 to TRBJ1-2; D uncertain. Trimming took off 3 bases at V and 4 bases at J, with 15 bases between the two ends. The CDR3 is made up of 15 amino acids. Germline V lookup: CDR1 MDHEN, CDR2 SYDVKM. The CDR3 bases are TGTGCCAGCAGTTTGCGGCAGGTCCTGTTCTATGGCTACACCTTC. Encoded protein: CASSLRQVLFYGYTF.

This clone was seen a few times. The rearrangement links TRBV11-2 to TRBJ1-1; tentatively, D is TRBD1 (6 bases). The CDR3 sequence is 13 residues long. Per germline, CDR1 SGHAT and CDR2 FQNNGV. V was shortened by 6 bases and J by 1 base, with 9 bases between the two germline ends. CDR3 sequence reads: CASSADRNTEAFF. The CDR3 region has the DNA TGTGCCAGCAGTGCGGACAGGAACACTGAAGCTTTCTTT. The entire variable domain, with the rest obtained from reference TRBV11-2 and TRBJ1-1, is as follows: EAGVAQSPRYKIIEKRQSVAFWCNPISGHATLYWYQQILGQGPKLLIQFQNNGVVDDSQLPKDRFSAERLKGVDSTLKIQPAKLEDSAVYLCASSADRNTEAFFGQGTRLTVV.

The chain carries TRBV5-6 and TRBJ1-2, with D unresolved. Germline CDR1 SGHDT, CDR2 YYEEEE. The CDR3 is 12 residues long. Trimming took 3 bases from V and 4 from J, leaving 7 bases between them. CDR3 nucleotide sequence: TGTGCCAGCAGCTCACAAGTCTATGGCTACACCTTC. Its translation is CASSSQVYGYTF.

This clone was seen a handful of times. This chain connects TRBV19 to TRBJ1-5, with a weak D call TRBD1 (6 bases). The V end lost 4 bases, the J end lost 4 bases, and 17 bases lay between the germline ends. Germline V CDR1 and CDR2: LNHDA, SQIVND (reference sequence). The CDR3 has 16 amino acids. CDR3 loop: CASSTKRTDRNQPQHF. The DNA of the CDR3 is TGTGCCAGTAGTACCAAGAGGACAGATCGGAATCAGCCCCAGCATTTT.